This T cell receptor (beta chain) was captured by sequencing in a study of T cells in Graves' hyperthyroidism and ophthalmopathy. Blood was sampled at initial diagnosis of hyperthyroidism, prior to onset of any ophthalmopathy symptoms. This clonotype showed up many times. Amplified TCR beta CDR3 regions derived from RNA transcripts. Primed by the HTBI set, a first-round RT-PCR was run on the TCR CDR3. TCRdb re-called the multiplex PCR reads with MiXCR, one entry per CDR3 protein. The data show about 260,000 distinct CDR3 sequences, under 30% seen once. Deletions cut 1 base from V and 2 bases from J, with 11 bases between. The length of the CDR3 is 15 residues. Germline V gene lookup returns CDR1 LGHNA and CDR2 YNFKEQ.

The source is a middle-aged man with Graves' hyperthyroidism that later progressed to Graves' ophthalmopathy. The V call is TRBV4-2, the J call TRBJ2-5; D is perhaps TRBD2 (5 bases). The sample consisted of blood. The CDR3 nucleotides read TGTGCCAGCAGCCAAGGAGAGGGTACGCAAGAGACCCAGTACTTC. This translates into CASSQGEGTQETQYF.